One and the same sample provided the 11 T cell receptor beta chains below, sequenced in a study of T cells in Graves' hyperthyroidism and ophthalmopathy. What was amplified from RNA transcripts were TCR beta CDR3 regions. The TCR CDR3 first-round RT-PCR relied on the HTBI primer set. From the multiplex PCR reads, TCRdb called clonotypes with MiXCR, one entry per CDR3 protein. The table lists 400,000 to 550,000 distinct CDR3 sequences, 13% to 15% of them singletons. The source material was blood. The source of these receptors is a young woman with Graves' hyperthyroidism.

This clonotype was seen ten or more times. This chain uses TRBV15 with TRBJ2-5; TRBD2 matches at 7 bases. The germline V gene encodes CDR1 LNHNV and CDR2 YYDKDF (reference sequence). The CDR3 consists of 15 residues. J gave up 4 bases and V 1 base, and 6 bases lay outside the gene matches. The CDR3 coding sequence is TGTGCCACCAGCAGAGCTAGCGGAGGAGGAGAGACCCAGTACTTC. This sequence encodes CATSRASGGGETQYF.

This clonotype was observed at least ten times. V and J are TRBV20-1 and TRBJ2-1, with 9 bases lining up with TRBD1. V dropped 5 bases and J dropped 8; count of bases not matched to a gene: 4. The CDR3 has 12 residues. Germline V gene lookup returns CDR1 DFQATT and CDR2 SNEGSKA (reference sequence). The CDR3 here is CSALQGAYEQFF. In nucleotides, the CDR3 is TGCAGTGCTTTACAGGGGGCCTATGAGCAGTTCTTC.

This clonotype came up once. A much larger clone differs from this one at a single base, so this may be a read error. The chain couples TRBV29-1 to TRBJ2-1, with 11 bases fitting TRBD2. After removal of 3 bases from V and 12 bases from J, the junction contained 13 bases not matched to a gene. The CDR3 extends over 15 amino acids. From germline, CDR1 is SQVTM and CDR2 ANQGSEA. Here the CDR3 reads CSVDVPELAGDRQFF. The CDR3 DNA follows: TGCAGCGTTGACGTACCGGAACTAGCGGGAGATCGGCAGTTCTTC.

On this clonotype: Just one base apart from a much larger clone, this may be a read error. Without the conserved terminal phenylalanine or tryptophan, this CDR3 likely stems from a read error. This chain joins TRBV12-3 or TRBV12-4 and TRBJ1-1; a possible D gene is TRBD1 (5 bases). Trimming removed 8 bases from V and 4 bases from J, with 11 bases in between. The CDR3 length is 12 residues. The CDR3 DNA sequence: TGTGCCAGCGGGGGGTTCGTCACTGAAGCTTTCCTT. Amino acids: CASGGFVTEAFL.

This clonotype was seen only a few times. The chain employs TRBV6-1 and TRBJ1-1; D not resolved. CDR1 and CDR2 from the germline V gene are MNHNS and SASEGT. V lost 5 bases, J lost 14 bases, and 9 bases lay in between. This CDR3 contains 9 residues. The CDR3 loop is CASSPGGFF. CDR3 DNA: TGTGCCAGCAGTCCAGGCGGGTTCTTT.

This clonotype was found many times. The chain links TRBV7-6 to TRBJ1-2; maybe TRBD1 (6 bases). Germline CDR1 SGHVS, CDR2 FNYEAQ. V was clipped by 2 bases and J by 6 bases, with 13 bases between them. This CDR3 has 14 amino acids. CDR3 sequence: CASSLRQGRDGYTF. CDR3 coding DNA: TGTGCCAGCAGCTTAAGGCAGGGGAGGGATGGCTACACCTTC.

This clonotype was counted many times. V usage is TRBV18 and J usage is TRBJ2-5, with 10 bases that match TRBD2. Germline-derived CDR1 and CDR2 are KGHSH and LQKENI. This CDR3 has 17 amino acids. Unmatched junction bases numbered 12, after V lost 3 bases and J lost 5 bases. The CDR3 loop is CASSPSLAGARPETQYF. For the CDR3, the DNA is TGTGCCAGCTCACCTAGTCTAGCGGGAGCACGACCGGAGACCCAGTACTTC.

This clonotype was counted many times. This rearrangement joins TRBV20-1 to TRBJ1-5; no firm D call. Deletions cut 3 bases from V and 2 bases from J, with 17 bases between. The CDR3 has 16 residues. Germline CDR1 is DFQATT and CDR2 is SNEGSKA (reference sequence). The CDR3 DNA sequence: TGCAGTGCTAGTGACCCTACGAAGTCTGGCAATCAGCCCCAGCATTTT. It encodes CSASDPTKSGNQPQHF.

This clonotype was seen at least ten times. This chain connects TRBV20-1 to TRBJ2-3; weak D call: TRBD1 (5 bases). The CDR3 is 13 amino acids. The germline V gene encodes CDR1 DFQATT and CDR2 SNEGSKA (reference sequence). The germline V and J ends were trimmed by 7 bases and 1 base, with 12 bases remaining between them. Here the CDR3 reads CSGRQGGTDTQYF. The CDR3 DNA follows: TGCAGTGGAAGGCAGGGTGGCACAGATACGCAGTATTTT.

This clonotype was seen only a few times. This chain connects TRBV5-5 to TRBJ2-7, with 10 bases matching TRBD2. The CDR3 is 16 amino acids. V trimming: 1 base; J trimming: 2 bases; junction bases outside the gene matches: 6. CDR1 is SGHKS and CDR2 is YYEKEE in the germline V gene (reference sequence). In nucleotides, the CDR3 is TGTGCCAGCAGCTTGAGAGGAGCGGGAGGGCCCTACGAGCAGTACGTC. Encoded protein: CASSLRGAGGPYEQYV.

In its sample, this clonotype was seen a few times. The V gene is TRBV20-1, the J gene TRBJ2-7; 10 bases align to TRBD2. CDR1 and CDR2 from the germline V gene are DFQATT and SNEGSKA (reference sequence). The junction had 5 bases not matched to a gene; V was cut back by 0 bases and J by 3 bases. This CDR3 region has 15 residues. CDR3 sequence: CSARESAGGFYEQYF. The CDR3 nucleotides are TGCAGTGCTAGAGAATCAGCGGGAGGGTTCTACGAGCAGTACTTC.